What follows are 29 T cell receptor beta chains derived from one specimen sequenced in a study of cytomegalovirus exposure and HLA in healthy donors. Vbeta (60) and Jbeta (13) primers were used in the PCR. Data came from immunoSEQ multiplex PCR; TCRdb stores just in-frame clones and leaves some out. The table records around 91,000 clones, about 77% of them present only once. The sequenced material came from PBMCs. The receptors shown here come from a male donor in good health and CMV-seropositive.

The rearrangement links TRBV19 to TRBJ1-3, with unresolved D. From germline, CDR1 is LNHDA and CDR2 SQIVND (reference sequence). CDR3 length equals 16 residues. Trimming left V 7 bases short and J 0 bases short, with 16 bases between. CDR3 loop: CASIPPSRGSGNTIYF. The CDR3 bases are TGTGCCAGTATCCCCCCGAGTCGGGGCTCTGGAAACACCATATATTTT.

The chain has TRBV10-1 and TRBJ1-2; D uncertain. Deletions cut 0 bases from V and 5 bases from J, with 10 bases between. CDR1 and CDR2 from the germline V gene are WNHNN and SYGVQD (reference sequence). This CDR3 region has 14 residues. The CDR3 region is CASSESGLRYGYTF. The CDR3 nucleotides are TGCGCCAGCAGTGAGTCCGGGTTGCGGTATGGCTACACCTTC.

In this sample, this clone turned up a few times. The V call is TRBV6-6, the J call TRBJ2-1; perhaps TRBD1 as D (6 bases). The CDR3 extends over 13 amino acids. Trimming left V 8 bases short and J 1 base short, with 9 bases between. Germline assignment: CDR1 MNHNY and CDR2 SVGAGI (reference sequence). CDR3 nucleotide sequence: TGTGCCAGCTGGGGGCTATCCTACAATGAGCAGTTCTTC. It encodes CASWGLSYNEQFF.

This clone has more than one count but fewer than ten. CDR3 protein: CASSSLAGGSREQYF. The CDR3 region has the DNA TGTGCCAGCAGTTCCCTAGCGGGAGGATCTCGGGAGCAGTACTTC. The chain links TRBV6-5 to TRBJ2-7, with 11 bases matching TRBD2. The V segment lost 4 bases and the J segment 7 bases; nucleotides outside the gene matches: 9. The CDR3 extends over 15 amino acids. CDR1 and CDR2 from the germline V gene are MNHEY and SVGAGI.

This clone was seen a handful of times. V and J are TRBV11-2 and TRBJ2-7; 7 nucleotides line up with TRBD1. CDR1 is SGHAT and CDR2 is FQNNGV in the germline V gene. V dropped 2 bases and J dropped 2; count of bases not matched to a gene: 9. This CDR3 spans 16 amino acids. In nucleotides, the CDR3 is TGTGCCAGCAGCTTAAGAGGGGGCTTCAGAACCTACGAGCAGTACTTC. As protein: CASSLRGGFRTYEQYF.

The chain is built from TRBV9 and TRBJ2-7; no reliable D call. This CDR3 has 13 residues. V was pared by 2 bases and J by 0 bases, with 6 bases between. In germline, CDR1 is SGDLS, CDR2 YYNGEE. DNA for the CDR3: TGTGCCAGCAGCGTTGCGGACTCCTACGAGCAGTACTTC. This codes for CASSVADSYEQYF.

Comment on this clone: The junction shows a germline mismatch at one end, possibly a read error. The chain uses TRBV20-1 and TRBJ1-1; D is perhaps TRBD1 (6 bases). Germline V gene lookup returns CDR1 DFQATT and CDR2 SNEGSKA (reference sequence). This CDR3 contains 11 residues. In DNA, the CDR3 is TGCAGTGCCCCCGGAATGGGGGGGCGCATCTTT. As protein: CSAPGMGGRIF.

This chain joins TRBV7-2 and TRBJ2-7; 8 bases are shared with TRBD2. The germline CDR1 and CDR2 sequences are SGHTA and FQGNSA. The length of the CDR3 is 15 residues. With 1 base clipped from V and 0 bases from J, the junction kept 2 bases outside the gene matches. CDR3 protein: CASSLVGLGSYEQYF. In DNA, the CDR3 is TGTGCCAGCAGCTTAGTGGGACTAGGCTCCTACGAGCAGTACTTC.

The rearrangement uses TRBV6-5 and TRBJ2-1; 12 nucleotides agree with TRBD2. Germline CDR1 MNHEY, CDR2 SVGAGI. This CDR3 region has 15 residues. V lost 5 bases and J lost 6; bases outside the gene matches: 5. Here the CDR3 DNA reads TGTGCCAGCAGTCCCCGACTAGCGGGAGTCAATGAGCAGTTCTTC. Translated, it gives CASSPRLAGVNEQFF.

This clone was found a few times. This chain joins TRBV6-1 and TRBJ2-7; tentative D call: TRBD2 (6 bases). Trimming pared 4 bases from V and 2 bases from J, leaving 12 bases between. Germline CDR1 and CDR2: MNHNS and SASEGT. CDR3 size: 14 residues. The CDR3 protein is CASSALAVTYEQYF. In DNA, the CDR3 is TGTGCCAGCAGTGCCTTAGCGGTCACCTACGAGCAGTACTTC.

The chain joins TRBV5-4 to TRBJ2-7, with a possible D match to TRBD1 (6 bases). V was trimmed by 0 bases and J by 4 bases, leaving 8 bases between them. This CDR3 comprises 13 residues. The germline V gene encodes CDR1 SGHNT and CDR2 YYREEE (reference sequence). The DNA of the CDR3 is TGTGCCAGCAGCTTGGACAGGGCTTACGAGCAGTACTTC. Amino acids: CASSLDRAYEQYF. Full variable domain (remainder filled in from reference TRBV5-4 and TRBJ2-7): ETGVTQSPTHLIKTRGQQVTLRCSSQSGHNTVSWYQQALGQGPQFIFQYYREEENGRGNFPPRFSGLQFPNYSSELNVNALELDDSALYLCASSLDRAYEQYFGPGTRLTVT.

V gene TRBV18 combines with J gene TRBJ1-1; 8 nucleotides line up with TRBD1. CDR3 size: 15 residues. The V segment lost 2 bases and the J segment 3 bases; nucleotides outside the gene matches: 5. Germline lookup yields CDR1 KGHSH and CDR2 LQKENI. For the CDR3, the DNA is TGTGCCAGCTCACCAACAAAACAGGGGGACACTGAAGCTTTCTTT. Protein: CASSPTKQGDTEAFF.

The CDR3 protein is CAISGGGSFYNEQFF. Written as DNA, the CDR3 is TGTGCCATCAGTGGCGGGGGGTCCTTCTACAATGAGCAGTTCTTC. V and J are TRBV10-3 and TRBJ2-1; 8 nucleotides match TRBD2. Germline V gene lookup returns CDR1 ENHRY and CDR2 SYGVKD. After removal of 4 bases from V and 3 bases from J, the junction contained 5 bases not matched to a gene. The CDR3 spans 15 residues.

The J gene is TRBJ2-2, the V gene TRBV18; TRBD2 matches 11 bases. Germline-derived CDR1 and CDR2 are KGHSH and LQKENI. The CDR3 has 17 amino acids. The V segment lost 5 bases and the J segment 5 bases; nucleotides outside the gene matches: 10. This CDR3 reads CASSSLTSGTNTGELFF. CDR3 bases: TGTGCCAGCTCATCCCTGACTAGCGGGACAAATACCGGGGAGCTGTTTTTT.

Here the CDR3 reads CASSLATGVGTEAFF. CDR3 nucleotide sequence: TGTGCCAGCAGCTTAGCAACAGGGGTGGGCACTGAAGCTTTCTTT. The chain has TRBV7-9 and TRBJ1-1; TRBD1 matches 7 bases. Germline V gives CDR1 SEHNR, CDR2 FQNEAQ (reference sequence). There are 15 residues in the CDR3. The J segment lost 4 bases and the V segment lost 0 bases, leaving 5 bases of the junction unmatched. The whole variable domain, filled in from reference TRBV7-9 and TRBJ1-1, reads DTGVSQNPRHKITKRGQNVTFRCDPISEHNRLYWYRQTLGQGPEFLTYFQNEAQLEKSRLLSDRFSAERPKGSFSTLEIQRTEQGDSAMYLCASSLATGVGTEAFFGQGTRLTVV.

This chain uses TRBV9 with TRBJ1-2; the match to TRBD1 covers 9 bases. The CDR3 loop spans 14 amino acids. J lost 7 bases, V lost 4 bases, and 8 bases had no gene match. Per the germline V gene, CDR1 is SGDLS and CDR2 is YYNGEE. In nucleotides, the CDR3 is TGTGCCAGCAGCATACCGGGACAGGGACGTGGCTACACCTTC. This encodes CASSIPGQGRGYTF.

The CDR3 sequence is CASRPGGYEQYF. CDR3 nucleotides: TGTGCCAGCAGGCCCGGGGGCTACGAGCAGTACTTC. V is TRBV28 and J is TRBJ2-7, with D perhaps matching TRBD2 (6 bases). The V end was cut by 6 bases, the J end by 3 bases, with 9 bases between. This CDR3 is 12 amino acids long. Germline CDR1 and CDR2: MDHEN and SYDVKM.

The genes are TRBV19 and TRBJ2-5; a weak D match, TRBD1 (6 bases). Germline CDR1 reads LNHDA; CDR2 reads SQIVND (reference sequence). V was shortened by 6 bases and J by 7 bases, with 12 bases between the two germline ends. The CDR3 length is 12 residues. The CDR3 loop reads CASRGTTSTQYF. CDR3 coding DNA: TGTGCCAGTAGGGGGACAACTTCGACCCAGTACTTC. Looking up the rest from reference TRBV19 and TRBJ2-5 gives the full variable domain: DGGITQSPKYLFRKEGQNVTLSCEQNLNHDAMYWYRQDPGQGLRLIYYSQIVNDFQKGDIAEGYSVSREKKESFPLTVTSAQKNPTAFYLCASRGTTSTQYFGPGTRLLVL.

This clone occurred a few times. This chain links TRBV5-1 with TRBJ1-1; D gene unclear. Germline lookup yields CDR1 SGHRS and CDR2 YFSETQ. The CDR3 runs to 15 residues. The V end was cut by 0 bases, the J end by 0 bases, with 9 bases between. CDR3 bases: TGCGCCAGCAGCTTGGGTGCAAACATGAACACTGAAGCTTTCTTT. This gives the protein CASSLGANMNTEAFF. The full variable domain, its missing parts supplied by reference TRBV5-1 and TRBJ1-1, is KAGVTQTPRYLIKTRGQQVTLSCSPISGHRSVSWYQQTPGQGLQFLFEYFSETQRNKGNFPGRFSGRQFSNSRSEMNVSTLELGDSALYLCASSLGANMNTEAFFGQGTRLTVV.

The chain has TRBV7-9 and TRBJ2-5; tentatively, D is TRBD1 (6 bases). V was pared by 5 bases and J by 5 bases, with 12 bases between. This CDR3 is built from 13 residues. CDR1 is SEHNR, CDR2 FQNEAQ, per germline (reference sequence). The CDR3 protein is CASSPGVRETQYF. DNA for the CDR3: TGTGCCAGCAGCCCAGGGGTTAGGGAGACCCAGTACTTC.

V and J are TRBV5-5 and TRBJ1-6; TRBD1 agrees at 7 bases. V dropped 4 bases and J dropped 7; count of bases not matched to a gene: 11. This CDR3 spans 16 amino acids. Germline loops: CDR1 SGHKS, CDR2 YYEKEE (reference sequence). The CDR3 DNA sequence: TGTGCCAGCAGCACAACACTTGACAGGGTCAATTCACCCCTCCACTTT. This codes for CASSTTLDRVNSPLHF.

This clone has just a few counts. The rearrangement uses TRBV20-1 and TRBJ1-1, with D unresolved. Germline CDR1 is DFQATT and CDR2 is SNEGSKA (reference sequence). Trimming stripped 2 bases from V and 6 bases from J, with 7 bases between. This CDR3 region has 11 residues. In DNA, the CDR3 is TGCAGTGCTAGATTCTTCCCTGAAGCTTTCTTT. Translation gives CSARFFPEAFF.

The chain couples TRBV6-5 to TRBJ1-1; D not certain. V gave up 5 bases and J gave up 1 base, with 11 bases separating them. Germline-derived CDR1 and CDR2 are MNHEY and SVGAGI. This CDR3 spans 14 amino acids. CDR3 DNA sequence: TGTGCCAGCAGTAACCGGGAGACGAACACTGAAGCTTTCTTT. It is translated as CASSNRETNTEAFF.

The CDR3 DNA reads TGTGCCAGCAGTGCTGGAGACCTCGGGGATGAAAAACTGTTTTTT. This gives the protein CASSAGDLGDEKLFF. This chain uses TRBV2 with TRBJ1-4; no clear D gene. The CDR3 consists of 15 residues. V lost 4 bases and J lost 6, with 15 bases in between. From germline, CDR1 is SNHLY and CDR2 FYNNEI.

V is TRBV5-6 and J is TRBJ2-7; TRBD1 matches 8 bases. The J segment lost 0 bases and the V segment lost 1 base, leaving 3 bases of the junction unmatched. The CDR3 has 15 amino acids. The germline V gene encodes CDR1 SGHDT and CDR2 YYEEEE. The CDR3 spells CASSLLTGDSYEQYF. For the CDR3, the DNA is TGTGCCAGCAGCTTGCTGACAGGGGACTCCTACGAGCAGTACTTC.

This chain links TRBV4-1 with TRBJ2-3, with D possibly TRBD1 on 6 matching bases. Germline values: CDR1 MGHRA, CDR2 YSYEKL. V lost 0 bases and J 1 base, leaving 14 bases between the germline ends. This CDR3 comprises 17 residues. The CDR3 DNA sequence: TGCGCCAGCAGCCAAGATATCCGACAGGTCGGCACAGATACGCAGTATTTT. This translates into CASSQDIRQVGTDTQYF.

The CDR3 DNA reads as TGTGCCACCAGCAGTGCCAGGGCGGACTATGGCTACACCTTC. Encoded protein: CATSSARADYGYTF. The V and J genes are TRBV15 and TRBJ1-2, with a weak D call TRBD1 (5 bases). The CDR3 length is 14 residues. Germline V gives CDR1 LNHNV, CDR2 YYDKDF (reference sequence). The V end was cut by 3 bases, the J end by 3 bases, with 11 bases between.

This clone was seen once. CDR3 residues: CASSLRFLGAGANVLTF. The DNA for the CDR3 is TGTGCCAGCAGCTTAAGATTTTTAGGGGCTGGGGCCAACGTCCTGACTTTC. The chain combines TRBV7-8 with TRBJ2-6, with D tentatively TRBD1 (5 bases). V lost 2 bases and J 2 bases, leaving 13 bases between the germline ends. Germline V CDR1 and CDR2: SGHVS, FQNEAQ. CDR3 length: 17 amino acids.

This clone was observed a few times. The chain joins TRBV28 to TRBJ1-1, with D perhaps matching TRBD1 (5 bases). The germline CDR1 and CDR2 sequences are MDHEN and SYDVKM. The V end lost 8 bases, the J end lost 8 bases, and 12 bases lay between the germline ends. The CDR3 loop spans 11 amino acids. CDR3: CASGRRGEAFF. The CDR3 nucleotides read TGTGCCAGCGGGCGTCGGGGGGAAGCTTTCTTT.